The sequence of this T cell receptor (beta chain) was determined in a study of vaccination and CD4 T cells after COVID-19. The CDR3 totals 13 residues. V shed 3 bases and J shed 5 bases, with 8 bases lying between them. Cultured CD4+ T cells had their DNA profiled by the Oncomine TCR Beta short-read assay. TCRdb called the PCR reads again in MiXCR, with one record for every CDR3 protein. Of some 19,000 distinct CDR3 sequences in the sample, more than 40% were seen once. Note on this clonotype: Its antigen is not identified.

Treatment noted: approximately nine-day PBMC culture with coronavirus spike peptide pools or control peptides (ViraFEST assay). Sample: CD4+ T cells from blood, cultured in vitro. The source of this sequence is a human donor who had recovered from COVID-19. This rearrangement joins TRBV12-3 or TRBV12-4 to TRBJ1-3; tentatively, D is TRBD1 (6 bases). CDR3 sequence: CASSLGGRNTIYF. The DNA for the CDR3 is TGTGCCAGCAGTTTGGGGGGGCGAAACACCATATATTTT.